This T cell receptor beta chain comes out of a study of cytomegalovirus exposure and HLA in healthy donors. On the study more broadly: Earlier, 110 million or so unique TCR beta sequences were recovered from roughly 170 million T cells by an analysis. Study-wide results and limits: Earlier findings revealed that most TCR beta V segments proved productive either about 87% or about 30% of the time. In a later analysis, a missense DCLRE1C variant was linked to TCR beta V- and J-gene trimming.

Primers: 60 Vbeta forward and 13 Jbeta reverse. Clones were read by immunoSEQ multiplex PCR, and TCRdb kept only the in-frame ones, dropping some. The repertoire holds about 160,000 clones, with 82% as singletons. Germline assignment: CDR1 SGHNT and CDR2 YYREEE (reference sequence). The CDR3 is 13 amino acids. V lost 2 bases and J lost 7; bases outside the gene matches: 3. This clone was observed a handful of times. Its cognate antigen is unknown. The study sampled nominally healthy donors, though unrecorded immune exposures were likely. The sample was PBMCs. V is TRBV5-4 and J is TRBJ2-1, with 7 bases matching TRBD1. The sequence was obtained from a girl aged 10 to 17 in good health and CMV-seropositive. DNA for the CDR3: TGTGCCAGCAGCTTCGACAGGGTGAATGAGCAGTTCTTC. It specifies CASSFDRVNEQFF. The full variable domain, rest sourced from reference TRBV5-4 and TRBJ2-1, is ETGVTQSPTHLIKTRGQQVTLRCSSQSGHNTVSWYQQALGQGPQFIFQYYREEENGRGNFPPRFSGLQFPNYSSELNVNALELDDSALYLCASSFDRVNEQFFGPGTRLTVL.